The source of this TCR beta chain is a study of T cell changes during pregnancy in multiple sclerosis. The table came from immunoSEQ multiplex PCR; TCRdb's copy has only in-frame clones and leaves some out. The sample contains about 36,000 clones, 90% to 95% of which appear only once. Germline CDR1 is SGHNT and CDR2 is YYREEE (reference sequence). V dropped 7 bases and J dropped 4 bases, with 9 bases sitting between them. The CDR3 contains 12 residues. This specimen consisted of CD4+ T cells from peripheral blood mononuclear cells, obtained in the second trimester of pregnancy. This clonotype originated in a female donor in good health, enrolled as a control in a pregnancy study. The chain recombines TRBV5-4 with TRBJ1-5, with TRBD1 as a possible D gene (5 bases). The DNA of the CDR3 is TGTGCCAGCTCCCGGGGGAATCAGCCCCAGCATTTT. Its translation: CASSRGNQPQHF.